These T cell receptor beta chains were read from a single sample in a study of blood T cells in healthy people across ages. Using its own MiXCR run on the 5' RACE reads, TCRdb lists one record per CDR3 protein. Of around 1.5 million distinct CDR3 sequences listed, about 35% were seen once; the top ten hold approximately 10%. Sequences were obtained from blood. The origin of the receptors is a woman aged 25 to 39 in good health. Each CDR3 is given with its conserved first and last residue. A D gene is named only where the DNA matches it firmly. Size values are once, few and many counts, or a class for expanded clones, and some rows have none.

D: TRBD1
size: -
V: TRBV29-1
J: TRBJ1-1
DNA: TGCAGCGTTCCCAGGGGGCATCGGACTGAAGCTTTCTTT
CDR3: CSVPRGHRTEAFF

D: TRBD2
size: few
V: TRBV27
J: TRBJ2-5
DNA: TGTGCCAGCAGAGGTGGACTAGCCCCGCAAGAGACCCAGTACTTC
CDR3: CASRGGLAPQETQYF

D: -
size: -
V: TRBV29-1
J: TRBJ1-1
DNA: TGCAGCATTGGCACCCCCGAAGCTTTCTTT
CDR3: CSIGTPEAFF

D: -
size: few
V: TRBV27
J: TRBJ2-7
DNA: TGTGCCAGCAGTTCGGTCCCGGGACGGGCCTCCTACGAGCAGTACTTC
CDR3: CASSSVPGRASYEQYF

D: TRBD1
size: -
V: TRBV20-1
J: TRBJ2-7
DNA: TGCAGTGTCGCCGGGACAGCCAACTACGAGCAGTACTTC
CDR3: CSVAGTANYEQYF

D: -
size: -
V: TRBV6-5
J: TRBJ1-1
DNA: TGTGCCAGCATTTCAAATGAGCCTGAAGCTTTCTTT
CDR3: CASISNEPEAFF

D: -
size: -
V: TRBV2
J: TRBJ1-2
DNA: TGTGCCAGCAGACGGGATAAAGTTAACTATGGCTACACCTTC
CDR3: CASRRDKVNYGYTF

D: -
size: few
V: TRBV20-1
J: TRBJ2-5
DNA: TGCAGTGCTAGACACGTTCTGGCGGGGTCCCTCCAAGAGACCCAGTACTTC
CDR3: CSARHVLAGSLQETQYF

D: -
size: few
V: TRBV12-3/TRBV12-4
J: TRBJ2-1
DNA: TGTGCCAGCAGTCCCTCTCCTAACGGGGGAAATGAGCAGTTCTTC
CDR3: CASSPSPNGGNEQFF

D: -
size: -
V: TRBV10-1
J: TRBJ2-7
DNA: TGCGCCAGGCCCCGACCGAGGCGGCCCTACGAGCAGTACTTC
CDR3: CARPRPRRPYEQYF